The subject of this entry is one T cell receptor (beta chain). Its antigen is undetermined. This specimen comes from a study of T cells after yellow fever vaccination. The study's findings and limits: Abundant clonotypes from the bulk population could contaminate FACS-sorted repertoires. Of the clonotypes, a small share occurred in both CD4 and CD8 compartments.

Synthesis of TCR cDNA relied on 5'RACE template switching, which attached a universal primer site and UMIs. TCRdb independently ran MiXCR on the 5' RACE reads; one entry per CDR3 protein. The sample includes some 400,000 distinct CDR3 sequences, around 19% seen only once; the top ten take roughly a sixth. The sample consisted of PBMCs, taken before the yellow fever booster vaccination. This TCR was recovered from a man aged 18-30 years who received the YFV17D yellow fever vaccine.

The CDR3 sequence: CSARGLAGGEYNEQFF. The CDR3 nucleotides are TGCAGTGCTAGAGGACTAGCGGGGGGGGAATACAATGAGCAGTTCTTC. This chain joins TRBV20-1 and TRBJ2-1, with 14 bases matching TRBD2. V was clipped by 1 base and J by 4 bases; unmatched bases: 3. CDR1 and CDR2 (germline): DFQATT, SNEGSKA (reference sequence). The CDR3 has 16 amino acids.